A single sample is the source of the 20 T cell receptor beta chains below, sequenced in a study of shared clonotypes between healthy human individuals (TCRdb year 2020). The method behind the library was the immunoSEQ multiplex PCR assay. This immuneACCESS table, as held by TCRdb, lists in-frame sequences with V and J called but not all clones. Of the missing ones, under half trace to an unresolved V gene in checked studies; the others have no known cause. For this sample the table gives 100,000 to 120,000 clones, of which around 71% were detected only once. Around 24% of the sample lies in the top ten. Source material: memory CD8+ T cells sorted from blood. The cell subset or site label, as the study defines it: CD45RO+ cells pooled with CCR7-negative TemRA cells. All receptors come from a woman aged 25 to 39 in good health.

Ten or more counts support this clone. The rearrangement uses TRBV4-1 and TRBJ2-7, with unresolved D. CDR1 and CDR2 (germline): MGHRA, YSYEKL. The ends were cut back, 2 bases at V and 0 bases at J, with 11 bases in the middle. The CDR3 covers 15 residues. CDR3 sequence reads: CASSQQNFGSYEQYF. The DNA for the CDR3 is TGCGCCAGCAGCCAACAAAATTTCGGCTCCTACGAGCAGTACTTC.

The rearrangement links TRBV6-6 to TRBJ1-3; D not certain. Trimming shortened V by 0 bases and J by 4 bases, and 4 bases separated the two germline ends. The CDR3 has 13 amino acids. Germline CDR1 MNHNY, CDR2 SVGAGI (reference sequence). CDR3: CASSYSTGNTIYF. DNA of the CDR3: TGTGCCAGCAGTTACTCGACGGGAAACACCATATATTTT.

The V and J genes are TRBV18 and TRBJ2-7, with 13 bases matching TRBD2. There are 17 residues in the CDR3. J was trimmed by 4 bases and V by 3 bases; bases with no gene match: 9. Germline V gives CDR1 KGHSH, CDR2 LQKENI. CDR3 nucleotide sequence: TGTGCCAGCTCACCGGACGGACTAGCGGGAGAAACGTACGAGCAGTACTTC. Its translation is CASSPDGLAGETYEQYF.

This chain joins TRBV28 and TRBJ2-7; 7 bases match TRBD1. Losses at the gene ends were 6 bases for V and 6 bases for J; bases not matched to a gene: 8. Germline V gene sequence: CDR1 MDHEN, CDR2 SYDVKM. This CDR3 is 13 amino acids long. CDR3 in DNA: TGTGCCAGCAGCGACCTAAGGGGGCGCGAGCAGTACTTC. It is translated as CASSDLRGREQYF.

This clone was detected only a few times. V usage is TRBV11-2 and J usage is TRBJ1-4; D gene ambiguous. Per the germline V gene, CDR1 is SGHAT and CDR2 is FQNNGV. This CDR3 has 14 residues. V lost 7 bases to trimming and J lost 0 bases, with 9 bases between them. The CDR3 is CASTKGSTNEKLFF. DNA for the CDR3: TGTGCCAGCACCAAGGGATCAACTAATGAAAAACTGTTTTTT.

In its sample, this clone ranks as medium-sized. This rearrangement joins TRBV27 to TRBJ2-2; D perhaps matches TRBD2 (7 bases). The germline V gene encodes CDR1 MNHEY and CDR2 SMNVEV (reference sequence). This CDR3 is 14 amino acids long. Trimming took off 7 bases at V and 5 bases at J, with 14 bases between the two ends. In nucleotides, the CDR3 is TGTGCCAGCAACTACAGGGAGGGGACCGGGGAGCTGTTTTTT. This sequence encodes CASNYREGTGELFF.

This chain uses TRBV7-6 with TRBJ2-7; D not certain. With 4 bases removed from V and 3 bases from J, the gap between germline ends came to 4 bases. Germline V gene sequence: CDR1 SGHVS, CDR2 FNYEAQ. CDR3 length equals 11 residues. The CDR3 here is CASSSLYEQYF. As DNA, the CDR3 is TGTGCCAGCAGCTCCCTCTACGAGCAGTACTTC.

The V call is TRBV4-1, the J call TRBJ1-3; D is unresolved. The ends were cut back, 1 base at V and 1 base at J, with 2 bases in the middle. CDR3 length: 13 residues. From germline, CDR1 is MGHRA and CDR2 YSYEKL. The CDR3 sequence is CASSQVSGNTIYF. CDR3 coding DNA: TGCGCCAGCAGCCAAGTTTCTGGAAACACCATATATTTT.

The chain employs TRBV5-1 and TRBJ1-1; 7 positions match TRBD1. CDR1 and CDR2 (germline): SGHRS, YFSETQ. The CDR3 is 13 residues long. Trimming removed 9 bases from V and 5 bases from J; junction bases left unmatched: 10. The CDR3 DNA follows: TGCGCCACCACAGGGGATTCAGGTACTGAAGCTTTCTTT. It is translated as CATTGDSGTEAFF.

V and J are TRBV5-6 and TRBJ1-2; 9 nucleotides align to TRBD1. The trim removed 0 bases at V and 1 base at J, leaving 4 bases unmatched. CDR3 length equals 16 residues. The germline gives CDR1 SGHDT, CDR2 YYEEEE. The CDR3 here is CASSLASDRGNYGYTF. The CDR3 DNA sequence: TGTGCCAGCAGCTTGGCCTCGGACAGGGGTAACTATGGCTACACCTTC.

V usage is TRBV6-1 and J usage is TRBJ2-7, with D possibly being TRBD1 or TRBD2 (6 bases each). The CDR3 loop spans 16 amino acids. The germline V and J ends were trimmed by 1 base and 3 bases, with 16 bases remaining between them. Germline lookup yields CDR1 MNHNS and CDR2 SASEGT. The CDR3 DNA is TGTGCCAGCAGTGAAGAGGACGGGGGCTCCATCTACGAGCAGTACTTC. It translates to CASSEEDGGSIYEQYF.

This chain links TRBV2 with TRBJ2-5; perhaps D is TRBD1 or TRBD2 (6 bases each). Between the trimmed V and J ends, which lost 3 bases and 4 bases, there was a span of 15 bases. This CDR3 region has 15 residues. Looked up from germline, CDR1 is SNHLY and CDR2 is FYNNEI. The CDR3 DNA is TGTGCCAGCAGTGATGGACCGGGGGCGAGAGAGACCCAGTACTTC. It is translated as CASSDGPGARETQYF.

This clone came up many times. The chain combines TRBV28 with TRBJ2-7, with TRBD2 identical over 8 bases. The V and J ends lost 5 bases and 2 bases, in that order; junction bases with no gene match: 5. Germline values: CDR1 MDHEN, CDR2 SYDVKM. The CDR3 runs to 14 residues. Here the CDR3 DNA reads TGTGCCAGCAGTATTCAGCGGGAGCCCTACGAGCAGTACTTC. Protein sequence: CASSIQREPYEQYF.

This clone was seen a few times. V usage is TRBV15 and J usage is TRBJ2-1; weak D call: TRBD2 (5 bases). V was clipped by 0 bases and J by 3 bases, with 9 bases between them. Germline V gene data show CDR1 as LNHNV and CDR2 as YYDKDF (reference sequence). CDR3 length: 15 residues. The CDR3 here is CATSRESGNYNEQFF. The CDR3 nucleotides are TGTGCCACCAGCAGAGAAAGCGGAAACTACAATGAGCAGTTCTTC.

CDR3 sequence (DNA): TGTGCCAGCAGTGATAGTAGCGGTTCCTACGAGCAGTACTTC. This gives the protein CASSDSSGSYEQYF. V is TRBV11-2 and J is TRBJ2-7; the D gene is possibly TRBD2 (6 bases). V was trimmed by 6 bases and J by 1 base, leaving 13 bases between them. The CDR3 extends over 14 amino acids. Germline V lookup: CDR1 SGHAT, CDR2 FQNNGV.

The V and J genes are TRBV10-3 and TRBJ2-5; D gene unclear. Trimming removed 0 bases from V and 5 bases from J, with 13 bases in between. Looked up from germline, CDR1 is ENHRY and CDR2 is SYGVKD. This CDR3 region has 15 residues. CDR3 sequence reads: CAISESSVRWETQYF. The CDR3 coding sequence is TGTGCCATCAGTGAGTCTTCGGTTAGGTGGGAGACCCAGTACTTC.

The chain employs TRBV2 and TRBJ2-6; D is undetermined. Trimming removed 3 bases at V and 5 bases at J, with 20 bases between. This CDR3 contains 18 residues. Germline values: CDR1 SNHLY, CDR2 FYNNEI. CDR3 protein: CASSDRYPIQSRANVLTF. Written as DNA, the CDR3 is TGTGCCAGCAGTGATAGATATCCGATACAAAGTCGGGCCAACGTCCTGACTTTC.

This clone showed up just once. The J gene is TRBJ1-1, the V gene TRBV27; the match to TRBD1 covers 7 bases. Trimming removed 5 bases from V and 0 bases from J; junction bases left unmatched: 6. The CDR3 consists of 15 residues. Per germline, CDR1 MNHEY and CDR2 SMNVEV (reference sequence). The CDR3 region is CASSTYRGLNTEAFF. DNA of the CDR3: TGTGCCAGCAGTACGTACAGGGGACTGAACACTGAAGCTTTCTTT.

This clone has ten or more counts. A junction boundary mismatches the germline segment, possibly from a read error. The chain links TRBV6-6 to TRBJ2-1; 8 bases agree with TRBD2. Germline V gene lookup returns CDR1 MNHNY and CDR2 SVGAGI (reference sequence). CDR3 length: 16 amino acids. CDR3 amino acids: CASSDSAGGGYNEQFF. CDR3 nucleotides: TGTGCCAGCAGTGACTCGGCGGGAGGTGGGTACAATGAGCAGTTCTTC.

The chain joins TRBV9 to TRBJ1-2; 7 bases match TRBD1. Trimming cost V 3 bases and J 6 bases; bases outside gene matches: 8. The CDR3 length is 14 residues. CDR1 and CDR2 from the germline V gene are SGDLS and YYNGEE. The chain's CDR3 is CASSARQGTDGYTF. CDR3 coding DNA: TGTGCCAGCAGCGCTCGACAGGGAACGGATGGCTACACCTTC. The full variable domain, in which reference TRBV9 and TRBJ1-2 provide the parts outside the CDR3, is DSGVTQTPKHLITATGQRVTLRCSPRSGDLSVYWYQQSLDQGLQFLIQYYNGEERAKGNILERFSAQQFPDLHSELNLSSLELGDSALYFCASSARQGTDGYTFGSGTRLTVV.